This T cell receptor beta chain came from a study of T cells after yellow fever vaccination. TCRdb ran MiXCR on the 5' RACE reads and lists one entry per CDR3 protein. The repertoire holds approximately 250,000 distinct CDR3 sequences, more than 3.5% seen once, with under 20% in the top ten. With V trimmed by 1 base and J by 1 base, 2 bases remained unmatched. The CDR3 covers 17 residues. CDR1 is MGHRA and CDR2 is YSYEKL in the germline V gene. The chain carries TRBV4-1 and TRBJ2-3; 13 bases agree with TRBD2. The source of this sequence is a man aged 18 to 29 who received the YFV17D yellow fever vaccine. The specimen comprised PBMCs, sampled 15 days after the yellow fever booster vaccination. CDR3 sequence reads: CASSQGGLAGGTDTQYF. CDR3 coding DNA: TGCGCCAGCAGCCAAGGCGGACTAGCGGGGGGCACAGATACGCAGTATTTT.